The next 3 T cell receptor beta chains were all read from a single sample in a study of shared clonotypes between healthy human individuals. The method was immunoSEQ multiplex PCR; TCRdb's version includes in-frame clones alone and lacks a portion of them. The table records some 2.4 million clones, roughly 93% of them present only once. Sequenced: naive CD4+ T cells from PBMCs. Subset denoted: CD45RA+ positively selected. These receptors were taken from a man aged 18 to 29 in good health. Some clones in this sample may be carry-over from other donors' samples.

The chain is built from TRBV28 and TRBJ2-7, with D unclear. V was cut by 2 bases and J by 9 bases, with 17 bases left in between. The CDR3 covers 14 residues. Germline CDR1 and CDR2: MDHEN and SYDVKM. The CDR3 coding sequence is TGTGCCAGCAGTTTAATCGACACTCTCTCTTGGCAGTACTTC. Its protein is CASSLIDTLSWQYF.

This chain joins TRBV19 and TRBJ2-3, with D possibly TRBD2 on 6 matching bases. Germline V gene sequence: CDR1 LNHDA, CDR2 SQIVND (reference sequence). V was shortened by 6 bases and J by 5 bases, with 12 bases between the two germline ends. The CDR3 has 13 amino acids. For the CDR3, the DNA is TGTGCCAGTAGCCTAATAGCGGTAGATACGCAGTATTTT. Its translation is CASSLIAVDTQYF.

The count of this clone is one. This rearrangement joins TRBV7-2 to TRBJ1-2; the D gene is possibly TRBD1 (6 bases). The CDR3 is 15 residues long. CDR1 and CDR2 (germline): SGHTA, FQGNSA. V was trimmed by 2 bases and J by 8 bases, leaving 18 bases between them. The CDR3 loop is CASSLTGSYAGGYTF. CDR3 bases: TGTGCCAGCAGCTTAACAGGGTCGTACGCGGGCGGCTACACCTTC.